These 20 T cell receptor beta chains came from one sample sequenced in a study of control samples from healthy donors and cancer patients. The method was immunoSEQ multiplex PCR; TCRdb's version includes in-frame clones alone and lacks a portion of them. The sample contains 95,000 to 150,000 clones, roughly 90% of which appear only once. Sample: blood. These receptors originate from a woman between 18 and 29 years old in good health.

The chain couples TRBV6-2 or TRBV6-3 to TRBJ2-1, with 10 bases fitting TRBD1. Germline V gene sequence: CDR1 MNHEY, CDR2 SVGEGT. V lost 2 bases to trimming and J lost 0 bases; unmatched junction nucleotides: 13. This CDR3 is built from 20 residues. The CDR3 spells CASSYLPGQGPKSSYNEQFF. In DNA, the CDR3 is TGTGCCAGCAGTTACCTCCCGGGACAGGGGCCCAAGAGCTCCTACAATGAGCAGTTCTTC.

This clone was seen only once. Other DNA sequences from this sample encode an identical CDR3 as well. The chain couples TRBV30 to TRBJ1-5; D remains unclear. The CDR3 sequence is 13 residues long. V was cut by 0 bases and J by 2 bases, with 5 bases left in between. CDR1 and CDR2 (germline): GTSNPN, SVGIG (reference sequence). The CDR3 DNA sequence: TGTGCCTGGAGTGTACGTCGCAATCAGCCCCAGCATTTT. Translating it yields CAWSVRRNQPQHF. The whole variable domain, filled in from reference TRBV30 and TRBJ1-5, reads SQTIHQWPATLVQPVGSPLSLECTVEGTSNPNLYWYRQAAGRGLQLLFYSVGIGQISSEVPQNLSASRPQDRQFILSSKKLLLSDSGFYLCAWSVRRNQPQHFGDGTRLSIL.

The CDR3 loop is CASSLVGGTDTQYF. For the CDR3, the DNA is TGTGCCAGCAGTTTGGTCGGCGGCACAGATACGCAGTATTTT. The chain combines TRBV6-5 with TRBJ2-3; D is uncertain. The germline V gene encodes CDR1 MNHEY and CDR2 SVGAGI. The germline V and J ends were trimmed by 4 bases and 1 base, with 9 bases remaining between them. This CDR3 has 14 residues.

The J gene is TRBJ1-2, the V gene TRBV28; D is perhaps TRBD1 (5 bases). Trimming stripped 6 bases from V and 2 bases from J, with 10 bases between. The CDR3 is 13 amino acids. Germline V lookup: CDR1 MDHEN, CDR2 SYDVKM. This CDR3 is CASRMSGNYGYTF. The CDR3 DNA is TGTGCCAGCAGGATGTCAGGGAACTATGGCTACACCTTC.

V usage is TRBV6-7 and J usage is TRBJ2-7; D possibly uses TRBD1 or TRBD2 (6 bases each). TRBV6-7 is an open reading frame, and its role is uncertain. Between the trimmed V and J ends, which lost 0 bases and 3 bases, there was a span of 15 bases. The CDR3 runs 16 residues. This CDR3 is CASSYSGGRGSYEQYF. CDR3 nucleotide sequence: TGTGCCAGCAGTTACTCGGGGGGAAGGGGGAGCTACGAGCAGTACTTC.

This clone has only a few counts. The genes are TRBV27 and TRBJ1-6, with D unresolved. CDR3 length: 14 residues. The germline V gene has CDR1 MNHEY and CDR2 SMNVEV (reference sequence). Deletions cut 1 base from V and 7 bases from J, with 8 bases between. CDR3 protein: CASSLWISNSPLHF. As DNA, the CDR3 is TGTGCCAGCAGTTTATGGATATCAAATTCACCCCTCCACTTT.

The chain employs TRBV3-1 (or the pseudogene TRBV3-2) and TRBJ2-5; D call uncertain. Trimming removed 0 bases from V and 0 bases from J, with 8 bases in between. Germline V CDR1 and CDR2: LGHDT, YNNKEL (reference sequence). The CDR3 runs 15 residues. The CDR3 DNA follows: TGTGCCAGCAGCCAAGAGCTGCGGAACCAAGAGACCCAGTACTTC. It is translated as CASSQELRNQETQYF.

This chain's CDR3 is CASSPEKLTALRYF. CDR3 DNA sequence: TGTGCCAGCAGCCCGGAGAAGTTGACAGCCCTCAGGTACTTC. This chain uses TRBV7-2 with TRBJ2-5; TRBD1 is a possible D gene (5 bases). The CDR3 runs to 14 residues. V lost 5 bases and J lost 13, with 23 bases in between. Germline CDR1 and CDR2: SGHTA and FQGNSA.

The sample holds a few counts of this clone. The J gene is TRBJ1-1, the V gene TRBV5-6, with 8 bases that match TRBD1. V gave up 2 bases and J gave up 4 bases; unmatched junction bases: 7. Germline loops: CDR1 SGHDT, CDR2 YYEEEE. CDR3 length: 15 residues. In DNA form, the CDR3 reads TGTGCCAGCAGCTTTGGGGACAGGATCTTCACTGAAGCTTTCTTT. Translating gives CASSFGDRIFTEAFF.

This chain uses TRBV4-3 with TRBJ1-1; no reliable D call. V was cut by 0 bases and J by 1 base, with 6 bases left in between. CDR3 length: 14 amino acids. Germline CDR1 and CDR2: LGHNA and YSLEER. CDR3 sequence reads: CASSQDAWNTEAFF. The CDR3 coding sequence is TGCGCCAGCAGCCAAGATGCGTGGAACACTGAAGCTTTCTTT.

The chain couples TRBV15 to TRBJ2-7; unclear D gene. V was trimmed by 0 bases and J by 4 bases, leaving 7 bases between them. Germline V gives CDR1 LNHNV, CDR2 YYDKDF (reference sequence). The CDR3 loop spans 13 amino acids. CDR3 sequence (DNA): TGTGCCACCAGCAGAGATCGGCGGTACGAGCAGTACTTC. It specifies CATSRDRRYEQYF.

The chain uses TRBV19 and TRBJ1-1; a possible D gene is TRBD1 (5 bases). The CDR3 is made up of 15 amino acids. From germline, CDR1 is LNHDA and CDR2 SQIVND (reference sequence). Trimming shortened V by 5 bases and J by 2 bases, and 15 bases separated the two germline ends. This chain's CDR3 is CASSPGAQFNTEAFF. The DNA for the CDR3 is TGTGCCAGTAGTCCTGGGGCGCAGTTCAACACTGAAGCTTTCTTT.

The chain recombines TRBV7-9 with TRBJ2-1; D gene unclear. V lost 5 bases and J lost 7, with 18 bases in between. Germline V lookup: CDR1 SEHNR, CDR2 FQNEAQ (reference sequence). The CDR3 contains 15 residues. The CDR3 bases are TGTGCCAGCAGCACCCAAAAGCGCCCCGGGAATGAGCAGTTCTTC. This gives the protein CASSTQKRPGNEQFF.

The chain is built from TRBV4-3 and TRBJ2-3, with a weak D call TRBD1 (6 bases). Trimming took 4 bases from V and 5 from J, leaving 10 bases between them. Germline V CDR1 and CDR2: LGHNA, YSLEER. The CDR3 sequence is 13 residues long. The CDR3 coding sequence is TGCGCCAGCAGCCCCCAACAGGGAGATACGCAGTATTTT. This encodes CASSPQQGDTQYF.

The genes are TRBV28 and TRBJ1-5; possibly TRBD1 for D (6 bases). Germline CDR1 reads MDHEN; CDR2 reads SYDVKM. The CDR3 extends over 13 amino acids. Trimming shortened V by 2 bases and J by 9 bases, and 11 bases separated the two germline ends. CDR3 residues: CASSLDRSLPQHF. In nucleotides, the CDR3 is TGTGCCAGCAGTTTAGACAGGTCTTTGCCCCAGCATTTT.

The CDR3 region has the DNA TGTGCCAGCAGCCCCCCGGGACAGGGAATTGCTAACTATGGCTACACCTTC. Translating gives CASSPPGQGIANYGYTF. V gene TRBV4-2 combines with J gene TRBJ1-2; TRBD1 aligns across 9 bases. J lost 0 bases, V lost 4 bases, and 9 bases had no gene match. The length of the CDR3 is 17 residues. From germline, CDR1 is LGHNA and CDR2 YNFKEQ.

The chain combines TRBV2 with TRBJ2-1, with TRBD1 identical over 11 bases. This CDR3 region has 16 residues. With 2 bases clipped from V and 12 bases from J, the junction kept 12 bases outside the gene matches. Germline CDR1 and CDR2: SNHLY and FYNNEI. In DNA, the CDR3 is TGTGCCAGCAGTGAACCAAGGGACAGGGGGGACCCTCGGCAGTTCTTC. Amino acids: CASSEPRDRGDPRQFF.

The DNA of the CDR3 is TGTGCCGGAGGACGACAGGGAATGTCTAACTATGGCTACACCTTC. Translation: CAGGRQGMSNYGYTF. The gene calls are TRBV30 and TRBJ1-2, with 7 bases aligning to TRBD1. The junction had 12 bases not matched to a gene; V was cut back by 8 bases and J by 0 bases. CDR1 and CDR2 (germline): GTSNPN, SVGIG (reference sequence). The CDR3 loop spans 15 amino acids.

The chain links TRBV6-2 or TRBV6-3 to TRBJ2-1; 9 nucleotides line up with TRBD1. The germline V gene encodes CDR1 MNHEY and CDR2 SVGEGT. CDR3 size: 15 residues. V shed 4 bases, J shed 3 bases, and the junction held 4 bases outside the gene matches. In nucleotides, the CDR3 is TGTGCCAGCAGTTTTACAGGGGGCAACTACAATGAGCAGTTCTTC. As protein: CASSFTGGNYNEQFF.

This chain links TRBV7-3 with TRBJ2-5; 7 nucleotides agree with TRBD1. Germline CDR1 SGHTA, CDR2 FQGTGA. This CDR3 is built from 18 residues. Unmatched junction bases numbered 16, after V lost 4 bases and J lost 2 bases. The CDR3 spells CASSSKGRAGGPQETQYF. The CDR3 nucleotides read TGTGCCAGCAGCTCCAAGGGTAGGGCAGGGGGACCACAAGAGACCCAGTACTTC.